This TCR beta chain was captured by sequencing in a study of blood T cell repertoires in COVID-19 (dated by TCRdb to the early 2020s). About the investigation overall: Samples from collaborators originated in the United States, Italy and Spain and spanned both the acute and convalescent phases of COVID-19. Deeply sampled blood TCRbeta repertoires from subjects exposed to, actively infected with, or recovered from COVID-19 were included in the dataset. The repertoires were released in a freely available public database meant as a resource for research on the immune response to SARS-CoV-2. Nearly every sample came with metadata listing a de-identified subject ID, COVID-19 status, age in years and sex. Where available, HLA class I and class II types were taken from metadata supplied by the sample provider and were not determined by assay-based typing. Samples were obtained from the ongoing ImmuneRACE study (first 160 participants) and from 950 to 1,500 subjects provided by 6 global collaborators. The prospective study material was composed of cDNA or gDNA derived from T cells, B-cell-depleted T cells, or PBMCs.

Results the study describes overall, beyond this receptor: How much clinical and demographic metadata was included differed by source and by participant, and the metadata was provided uncurated.

Based on the germline V gene, the CDR1 and CDR2 sequences are SGDLS and YYNGEE. Taken from cysteine to phenylalanine, the CDR3 has 16 residues. This entry keeps only the CDR3 DNA: 48 bases, framed from base 1. At the junction V is shortened by 1 base and J by 4 bases; bases outside the gene matches: 4. TCRbeta CDR3 regions were amplified from genomic DNA by means of the immunoSEQ Assay, a bias-controlled multiplex PCR. The published analysis was carried out like this. The number of nucleated cells in each sample was estimated by amplification of reference gene primers within the assay. To quantify the absolute abundance of each unique TCRbeta CDR3 rearrangement, sequence reads were collapsed and filtered. For each sample, productive Simpson clonality was calculated by taking the square root of Simpson's diversity index across productive rearrangements. The table comes from immuneACCESS by way of TCRdb, which keeps in-frame sequences with V and J called. Part of the clones is missing from these tables; in studies checked, under half for an unresolved V gene and the rest for unknown reasons. V, J and clone size derive from that table, while D and trimming were established from the DNA sequence. The sample table holds about 120,000 clones, of which over 65% were seen once. Together, the top ten hold 3.5% to 4.5% of the sample.

Each collaborating institution followed its own protocols to collect whole blood in K2EDTA tubes. For TCRbeta analysis, collaborators shipped samples in one of three forms: frozen whole blood, isolated PBMCs, or DNA extracted from either of those sample types. For this clone: What this receptor recognizes is not known. No base-level quality is on record; no much larger clone is a single base apart.

Sequenced: peripheral blood. This clonotype was sampled from a man between 60 and 70 years old with acute or convalescent COVID-19. Rearrangement joined TRBV9 to TRBJ2-1; the junction holds 11 bases that match TRBD2. The CDR3 amino acid sequence is: CASSVLGTSGYNEQFF. The DNA is as follows: TGTGCCAGCAGCGTATTGGGGACTAGCGGATACAATGAGCAGTTCTTC.